The 23 T cell receptor beta chains below all came from one sample that was sequenced in a study of CD8 T cells in ankylosing spondylitis. General study results and limits: What seemed typical of ankylosing spondylitis blood was a TCR beta motif built from roughly 8 highly homologous variants.

No antigen is known for these receptors. TCRdb analysed the 5' RACE reads with MiXCR anew, one entry per CDR3 protein. This table has hundreds of thousands of distinct CDR3 sequences, 12% appearing once. Material for sequencing was blood, either unsorted or a sorted T cell fraction (not recorded which). The receptors were sampled from a male donor with ankylosing spondylitis.

This chain links TRBV5-1 with TRBJ2-1; 8 bases align to TRBD2. Germline V gene sequence: CDR1 SGHRS, CDR2 YFSETQ. V shed 0 bases and J 0 bases; nucleotides not matched to a gene: 5. CDR3 length: 17 residues. The CDR3 loop reads CASSLGLALSSYNEQFF. The DNA of the CDR3 is TGCGCCAGCAGCTTGGGACTAGCGCTTAGCTCCTACAATGAGCAGTTCTTC.

This clonotype has a handful of counts. The chain combines TRBV18 with TRBJ2-1, with D possibly matching TRBD1 (6 bases). Germline CDR1 KGHSH, CDR2 LQKENI. The CDR3 runs 14 residues. The V end lost 3 bases, the J end lost 3 bases, and 9 bases lay between the germline ends. CDR3: CASSPRDIYNEQFF. The CDR3 bases are TGTGCCAGCTCACCCCGGGACATCTACAATGAGCAGTTCTTC.

This clonotype was counted many times. The CDR3 nucleotides are TGTGCCAGCAGCCTTAGACAGGCCGCCTACAACTATGGCTACACCTTC. It translates to CASSLRQAAYNYGYTF. The chain recombines TRBV12-3 or TRBV12-4 with TRBJ1-2; a possible D gene is TRBD1 (6 bases). V gave up 6 bases and J gave up 2 bases, with 19 bases separating them. The CDR3 runs to 16 residues.

This clonotype was counted between two and nine times. The chain couples TRBV20-1 to TRBJ1-4; TRBD1 is a possible D gene (5 bases). V shed 7 bases and J shed 0 bases, with 18 bases lying between them. This CDR3 is built from 16 residues. CDR1 is DFQATT and CDR2 is SNEGSKA in the germline V gene (reference sequence). The chain's CDR3 is CSVQGQKASTNEKLFF. Here the CDR3 DNA reads TGCAGTGTCCAGGGCCAAAAAGCATCAACTAATGAAAAACTGTTTTTT.

This clonotype showed up many times. V usage is TRBV29-1 and J usage is TRBJ2-2; D might be TRBD1 (6 bases). Trimming shortened V by 4 bases and J by 6 bases, and 9 bases separated the two germline ends. Germline V lookup: CDR1 SQVTM, CDR2 ANQGSEA. CDR3 length: 12 amino acids. Here the CDR3 DNA reads TGCAGCGTTGTACAGGGTGCCGGGGAGCTGTTTTTT. Its translation is CSVVQGAGELFF.

This chain uses TRBV20-1 with TRBJ2-7, with D unresolved. V dropped 2 bases and J dropped 3 bases, with 5 bases sitting between them. The CDR3 has 11 residues. Looked up from germline, CDR1 is DFQATT and CDR2 is SNEGSKA (reference sequence). This CDR3 reads CSARLSYEQYF. CDR3 DNA: TGCAGTGCTAGACTCAGCTACGAGCAGTACTTC.

This clonotype showed up just a few times. This chain joins TRBV7-2 and TRBJ2-7, with D tentatively TRBD2 (5 bases). V lost 5 bases and J 2 bases, leaving 16 bases between the germline ends. Germline CDR1 is SGHTA and CDR2 is FQGNSA. The CDR3 extends over 15 amino acids. The chain's CDR3 is CASSPSWAGAYEQYF. The DNA of the CDR3 is TGTGCCAGCAGCCCCTCTTGGGCGGGTGCCTACGAGCAGTACTTC.

This clonotype was seen a few times. The rearrangement joins TRBV5-1 to TRBJ2-2; 10 nucleotides line up with TRBD1. Trimming cost V 4 bases and J 7 bases; bases outside gene matches: 7. The CDR3 consists of 15 residues. Germline assignment: CDR1 SGHRS and CDR2 YFSETQ. CDR3 sequence: CASSVGDRGGGELFF. The CDR3 bases are TGCGCCAGCAGCGTCGGGGACAGGGGAGGCGGGGAGCTGTTTTTT.

This clonotype came up a few times. The CDR3 coding sequence is TGTGCCAGCATCCTCGGTGCCTCTGGAAACACCATATATTTT. Amino acids: CASILGASGNTIYF. The chain carries TRBV28 and TRBJ1-3; no reliable D call. The CDR3 runs 14 residues. Trimming removed 7 bases from V and 0 bases from J, with 10 bases in between. Germline V CDR1 and CDR2: MDHEN, SYDVKM. Drawing the rest from reference TRBV28 and TRBJ1-3, the complete variable domain is DVKVTQSSRYLVKRTGEKVFLECVQDMDHENMFWYRQDPGLGLRLIYFSYDVKMKEKGDIPEGYSVSREKKERFSLILESASTNQTSMYLCASILGASGNTIYFGEGSWLTVV.

CDR3 nucleotide sequence: TGCAGTGCTAAAGACGGGAGAGCCTCGAAGACCCAGTACTTC. Translating it yields CSAKDGRASKTQYF. The chain joins TRBV20-1 to TRBJ2-5; TRBD2 is a possible D gene (6 bases). The V end was cut by 4 bases, the J end by 6 bases, with 18 bases between. CDR1 DFQATT and CDR2 SNEGSKA come from the germline V gene (reference sequence). The CDR3 loop spans 14 amino acids.

The genes are TRBV24-1 and TRBJ2-3; D is possibly TRBD2 (7 bases). This CDR3 contains 14 residues. V dropped 9 bases and J dropped 2 bases, with 14 bases sitting between them. Germline CDR1 is KGHDR and CDR2 is SFDVKD. The CDR3 sequence: CATGQREDTDTQYF. The CDR3 region has the DNA TGTGCCACCGGACAGCGGGAAGACACAGATACGCAGTATTTT.

This clonotype has a count of ten or more. The gene calls are TRBV24-1 and TRBJ2-1; D may be TRBD2 (5 bases). The CDR3 length is 17 residues. Germline V CDR1 and CDR2: KGHDR, SFDVKD. V lost 9 bases and J lost 10, with 30 bases in between. As DNA, the CDR3 is TGTGCCACCCCTACCCGATTAAGCGGACCAGGAACGGTGGAGCAGTTCTTC. It is translated as CATPTRLSGPGTVEQFF.

The J gene is TRBJ1-5, the V gene TRBV27, with D uncertain. Trimming removed 2 bases at V and 1 base at J, with 12 bases between. The CDR3 sequence is 16 residues long. CDR1 MNHEY and CDR2 SMNVEV come from the germline V gene (reference sequence). CDR3 region: CASSLRFPPSNQPQHF. CDR3 DNA sequence: TGTGCCAGCAGTTTACGGTTCCCCCCGAGCAATCAGCCCCAGCATTTT.

Only a few counts were recorded for this clonotype. This chain joins TRBV6-1 and TRBJ2-7, with a tentative D call TRBD1 (6 bases). CDR1 MNHNS and CDR2 SASEGT come from the germline V gene. The CDR3 totals 14 residues. The V end was cut by 8 bases, the J end by 4 bases, with 18 bases between. CDR3 region: CASRTASFSYEQYF. The CDR3 DNA follows: TGTGCCAGCCGGACAGCAAGCTTTTCTTACGAGCAGTACTTC.

This clonotype was counted only a few times. The CDR3 bases are TGTGCCAGCTCACCACCCTACAGCCGCCAAGAGACCCAGTACTTC. It is translated as CASSPPYSRQETQYF. This chain uses TRBV18 with TRBJ2-5; D uncertain. This CDR3 spans 15 amino acids. The ends were cut back, 0 bases at V and 1 base at J, with 9 bases in the middle. CDR1 and CDR2 (germline): KGHSH, LQKENI.

This clonotype was seen many times. The rearrangement links TRBV12-3 or TRBV12-4 to TRBJ2-3; TRBD2 might be the D (6 bases). This CDR3 spans 15 amino acids. With 5 bases removed from V and 7 bases from J, the gap between germline ends came to 19 bases. For the CDR3, the DNA is TGTGCCAGCAGTGGACGGGGGACTTTGCGATATACGCAGTATTTT. This codes for CASSGRGTLRYTQYF.

The chain has TRBV7-9 and TRBJ1-1; no definite D call. V was pared by 5 bases and J by 4 bases, with 11 bases between. Germline CDR1 is SEHNR and CDR2 is FQNEAQ (reference sequence). This CDR3 has 13 amino acids. The DNA of the CDR3 is TGTGCCAGCAGCAATCAGGAGGTCACTGAAGCTTTCTTT. It specifies CASSNQEVTEAFF.

The genes are TRBV20-1 and TRBJ1-4; perhaps TRBD1 as D (5 bases). The CDR3 consists of 13 residues. CDR1 is DFQATT and CDR2 is SNEGSKA in the germline V gene (reference sequence). V lost 6 bases to trimming and J lost 8 bases, with 16 bases between them. CDR3 sequence reads: CSAPVGVGEKLFF. The CDR3 DNA sequence: TGCAGTGCCCCGGTAGGGGTTGGGGAAAAACTGTTTTTT.

This clonotype was observed at least ten times. CDR3 bases: TGCGCCAGCAGCTTGGCCGGACGTAGACAGGGGCGATTCTACGAGCAGTACTTC. Translated: CASSLAGRRQGRFYEQYF. This chain links TRBV5-1 with TRBJ2-7, with 8 bases lining up with TRBD1. The germline gives CDR1 SGHRS, CDR2 YFSETQ. After removal of 0 bases from V and 3 bases from J, the junction contained 14 bases not matched to a gene. This CDR3 is 18 amino acids long.

The gene calls are TRBV28 and TRBJ1-1, with D perhaps TRBD1 (6 bases). The CDR3 is 13 amino acids. The germline gives CDR1 MDHEN, CDR2 SYDVKM. Trimming removed 7 bases from V and 11 bases from J, with 20 bases in between. The CDR3 here is CASTLRGGIDAFF. CDR3 nucleotide sequence: TGTGCCAGCACCCTACGAGGGGGAATAGACGCTTTCTTT.

This clonotype came up many times. The rearrangement joins TRBV12-3 or TRBV12-4 to TRBJ1-6; D unclear. The CDR3 is 12 amino acids. V gave up 5 bases and J gave up 10 bases, with 9 bases separating them. The CDR3 here is CASSALGSPLHF. The CDR3 DNA follows: TGTGCCAGCAGTGCCTTGGGCTCACCCCTCCACTTT.

The J gene is TRBJ2-2, the V gene TRBV5-1, with D perhaps TRBD2 (6 bases). The CDR3 is made up of 15 amino acids. The V gene's germline CDR1 is SGHRS and CDR2 YFSETQ. The ends were cut back, 4 bases at V and 3 bases at J, with 13 bases in the middle. CDR3 in amino acids: CASSAADYYTGELFF. CDR3 sequence (DNA): TGCGCCAGCAGCGCAGCGGACTACTACACCGGGGAGCTGTTTTTT.

This clonotype was counted ten times or more. The chain is built from TRBV7-2 and TRBJ2-6; D may be TRBD1 (5 bases). Germline lookup yields CDR1 SGHTA and CDR2 FQGNSA. Trimming took off 4 bases at V and 2 bases at J, with 9 bases between the two ends. The CDR3 spans 15 residues. The CDR3: CASSSTVTGANVLTF. CDR3 in DNA: TGTGCCAGCAGCTCGACAGTGACTGGGGCCAACGTCCTGACTTTC.